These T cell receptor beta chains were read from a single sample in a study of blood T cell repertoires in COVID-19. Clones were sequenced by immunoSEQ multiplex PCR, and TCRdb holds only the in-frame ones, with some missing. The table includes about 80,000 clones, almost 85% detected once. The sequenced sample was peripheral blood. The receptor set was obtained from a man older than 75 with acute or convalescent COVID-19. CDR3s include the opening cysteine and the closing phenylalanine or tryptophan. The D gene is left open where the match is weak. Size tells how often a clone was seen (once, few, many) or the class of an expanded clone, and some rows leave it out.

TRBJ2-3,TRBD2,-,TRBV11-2,CASSLSGTSGLTDTQYF
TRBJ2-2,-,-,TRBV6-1,CASSELGPRTHTGELFF
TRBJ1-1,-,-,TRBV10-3,CAITPRPQNTEAFF
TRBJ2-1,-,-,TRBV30,CAWRSGYSSYNEQFF
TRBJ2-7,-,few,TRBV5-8,CASSLVRFYEQYF
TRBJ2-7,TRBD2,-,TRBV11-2,CASSPYTSGGSYEQYF
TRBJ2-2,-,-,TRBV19,CASSIIGDTNTGELFF
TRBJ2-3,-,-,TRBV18,CASSAPGTDTQYF
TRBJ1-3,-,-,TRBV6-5,CASRPVGQGNTIYF
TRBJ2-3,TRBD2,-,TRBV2,CASRVAGPTDTQYF
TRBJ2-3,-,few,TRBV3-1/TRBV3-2,CASSRAQGRADTQYF
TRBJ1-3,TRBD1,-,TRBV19,CASSSRQGAGNTIYF
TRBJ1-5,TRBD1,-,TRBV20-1,CSASAGTGGFEPQHF
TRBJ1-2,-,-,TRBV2,CASIGSVPNYGYTF
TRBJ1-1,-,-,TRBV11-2,CASSLGVTEAFF
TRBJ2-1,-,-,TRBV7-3,CASSLSSGSYNEQFF
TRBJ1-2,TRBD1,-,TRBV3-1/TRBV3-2,CASSQDPGTGNGYTF
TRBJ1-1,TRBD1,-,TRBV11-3,CASSLRTGDTEAFF
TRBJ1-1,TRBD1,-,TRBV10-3,CAISGQGASPEAFF
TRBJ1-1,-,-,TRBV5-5,CASSLMSDTEAFF
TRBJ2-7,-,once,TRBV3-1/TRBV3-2,CASSQGRQGFYEQYF
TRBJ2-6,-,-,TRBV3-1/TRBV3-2,CASSQAGAGANVLTF
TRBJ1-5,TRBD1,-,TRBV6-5,CASRGTAYSNQPQHF
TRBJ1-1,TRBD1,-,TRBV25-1,CASTDRGWGNTEAFF
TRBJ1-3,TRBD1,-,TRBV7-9,CASSETGQSSGNTIYF
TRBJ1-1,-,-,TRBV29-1,CSATMNTEAFF
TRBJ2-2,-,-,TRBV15,CATSRVQGITNTGELFF
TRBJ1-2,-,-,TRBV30,CAWETGFQLYGYTF
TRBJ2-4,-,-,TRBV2,CASRAGQEYF
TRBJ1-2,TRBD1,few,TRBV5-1,CASSTGQGNGYTF
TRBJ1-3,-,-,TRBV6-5,CASSYGAGASGNTIYF
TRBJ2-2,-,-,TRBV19,CASRETETTGELFF
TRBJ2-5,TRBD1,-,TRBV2,CASSDLTGQGTGETQYF
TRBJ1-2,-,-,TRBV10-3,CAISENREGYGYTF
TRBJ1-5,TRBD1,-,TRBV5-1,CASSLDGTAQQPQHF
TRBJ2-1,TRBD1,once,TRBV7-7,CASSQDRGLNNEQFF
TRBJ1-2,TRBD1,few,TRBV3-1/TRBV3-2,CASSQGSLETGKGGYTF
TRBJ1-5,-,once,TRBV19,CASSIDGGSQPQHF
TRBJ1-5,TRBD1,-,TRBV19,CASSIGDRGRFQPQHF
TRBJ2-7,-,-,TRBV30,CAWSRGQWDEQYF
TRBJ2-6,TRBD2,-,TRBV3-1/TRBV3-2,CASSFSAGKRGSGANVLTF
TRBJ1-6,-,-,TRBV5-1,CASSLVIGATSPLHF
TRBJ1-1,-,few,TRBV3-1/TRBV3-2,CASSRWAGDTEAFF
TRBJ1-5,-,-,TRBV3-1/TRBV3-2,CASSYGQINQPQHF
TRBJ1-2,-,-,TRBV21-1,CALGGGYTF
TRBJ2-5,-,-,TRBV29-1,CSLRTSQETQYF
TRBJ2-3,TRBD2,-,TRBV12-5,CASGSGLAGEGDTQYF
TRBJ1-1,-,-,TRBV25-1,CASSGHSNTEAFF
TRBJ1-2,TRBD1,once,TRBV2,CASMRTGQHYGYTF